These 7 T cell receptor beta chains originate from one sample sequenced in a study of shared clonotypes between healthy human individuals. TCRdb's copy holds only in-frame clones and misses some; the assay was immunoSEQ multiplex PCR. The data show roughly 2.1 million clones, with 85% to 95% seen just once and more than 1.5% held by the top ten. Naive CD8 cells, CD45RO-negative and positively selected for CCR7, excluded terminally differentiated effector memory CD45RA+ cells. The specimen sequenced was naive CD8+ T cells from PBMCs. The receptors come from a man younger than 35 in good health. Some clones in this sample may be carry-over from other donors' samples.

The rearrangement joins TRBV7-9 to TRBJ1-1; weak D call: TRBD1 (5 bases). The CDR3 is 14 residues long. CDR1 SEHNR and CDR2 FQNEAQ come from the germline V gene (reference sequence). Trimming took off 7 bases at V and 1 base at J, with 13 bases between the two ends. Here the CDR3 reads CASNYGTENTEAFF. In DNA form, the CDR3 reads TGTGCCAGCAACTATGGGACCGAGAACACTGAAGCTTTCTTT.

V gene TRBV29-1 combines with J gene TRBJ2-2, with D uncertain. V lost 8 bases and J 3 bases, leaving 7 bases between the germline ends. The CDR3 sequence is 11 residues long. Germline V gene data show CDR1 as SQVTM and CDR2 as ANQGSEA. This CDR3 is CSFTDTGELFF. The DNA for the CDR3 is TGCAGCTTTACGGACACCGGGGAGCTGTTTTTT.

The count of this clone is one. The J gene is TRBJ1-1, the V gene TRBV19, with D unclear. The germline V and J ends were trimmed by 2 bases and 3 bases, with 16 bases remaining between them. This CDR3 comprises 16 residues. Germline assignment: CDR1 LNHDA and CDR2 SQIVND (reference sequence). The CDR3 protein is CASSIFAAPADTEAFF. CDR3 in DNA: TGTGCCAGTAGTATATTCGCTGCCCCGGCGGACACTGAAGCTTTCTTT. The entire variable domain, with the rest obtained from reference TRBV19 and TRBJ1-1, is as follows: DGGITQSPKYLFRKEGQNVTLSCEQNLNHDAMYWYRQDPGQGLRLIYYSQIVNDFQKGDIAEGYSVSREKKESFPLTVTSAQKNPTAFYLCASSIFAAPADTEAFFGQGTRLTVV.

This chain links TRBV7-2 with TRBJ2-7; no firm D call. Germline assignment: CDR1 SGHTA and CDR2 FQGNSA. CDR3 length equals 13 residues. V was clipped by 5 bases and J by 3 bases, with 11 bases between them. The CDR3: CASSLMWDYEQYF. The CDR3 coding sequence is TGTGCCAGCAGCCTCATGTGGGACTACGAGCAGTACTTC.

This CDR3 reads CASSWRGDRTYEQYF. The CDR3 DNA sequence: TGTGCCAGTAGTTGGAGAGGGGACAGAACCTACGAGCAGTACTTC. The gene calls are TRBV19 and TRBJ2-7; 7 bases line up with TRBD1. The CDR3 is 15 residues long. CDR1 and CDR2 from the germline V gene are LNHDA and SQIVND (reference sequence). V shed 5 bases and J 2 bases; nucleotides not matched to a gene: 9.

A few counts support this clone. The genes are TRBV27 and TRBJ1-2, with D hard to call. Trimming pared 2 bases from V and 2 bases from J, leaving 12 bases between. This CDR3 region has 15 residues. The germline CDR1 and CDR2 sequences are MNHEY and SMNVEV (reference sequence). CDR3 DNA sequence: TGTGCCAGCAGTTTAACGAGAATCGGGAACTATGGCTACACCTTC. This encodes CASSLTRIGNYGYTF.

The chain uses TRBV7-8 and TRBJ2-7, with TRBD2 matching over 7 bases. Germline CDR1 and CDR2: SGHVS and FQNEAQ. The CDR3 extends over 13 amino acids. V trimming: 4 bases; J trimming: 3 bases; junction bases outside the gene matches: 3. The CDR3 DNA is TGTGCCAGCAGCTCGTGGACTAGCTACGAGCAGTACTTC. Its translation: CASSSWTSYEQYF. The full variable domain, with the rest looked up from reference TRBV7-8 and TRBJ2-7, is GAGVSQSPRYKVAKRGQDVALRCDPISGHVSLFWYQQALGQGPEFLTYFQNEAQLDKSGLPSDRFFAERPEGSVSTLKIQRTQQEDSAVYLCASSSWTSYEQYFGPGTRLTVT.